Below are 4 T cell receptor beta chains sequenced from a single sample in a study of shared clonotypes between healthy human individuals. Assay: immunoSEQ multiplex PCR; the TCRdb copy retains only in-frame clones and omits some. The table records hundreds of thousands of clones, roughly 77% of them present only once. Sequenced: PBMCs. These receptors came from a middle-aged woman in good health. Some clones in this sample may be carry-over from other donors' samples.

A single count supports this clone. The J gene is TRBJ2-1, the V gene TRBV19; D is uncertain. Germline CDR1 LNHDA, CDR2 SQIVND (reference sequence). Between the trimmed V and J ends, which lost 7 bases and 7 bases, there was a span of 20 bases. This CDR3 spans 15 amino acids. CDR3 sequence: CASNPLDARVNEQFF. CDR3 sequence (DNA): TGTGCCAGTAATCCCTTAGACGCTCGGGTGAATGAGCAGTTCTTC.

A remark on this clone: The same CDR3 can be traced to other DNA sequences in this sample. The chain combines TRBV5-1 with TRBJ2-3, with D uncertain. Looked up from germline, CDR1 is SGHRS and CDR2 is YFSETQ. V was cut by 0 bases and J by 2 bases, with 7 bases left in between. The length of the CDR3 is 14 residues. The CDR3 sequence is CASSLGRFTDTQYF. For the CDR3, the DNA is TGCGCCAGCAGCTTGGGGAGATTCACAGATACGCAGTATTTT.

The rearrangement links TRBV7-3 to TRBJ2-1, with TRBD2 matching 9 bases. Trimming at V came to 1 base and at J to 2 bases, leaving 3 bases not matched to a gene. Germline loops: CDR1 SGHTA, CDR2 FQGTGA. This CDR3 is 16 amino acids long. The CDR3 spells CASSLMGGRAYNEQFF. The CDR3, as DNA: TGTGCCAGCAGCTTAATGGGCGGGAGGGCCTACAATGAGCAGTTCTTC.

The chain joins TRBV7-2 to TRBJ1-1; weak D call: TRBD1 (5 bases). CDR3 length: 17 amino acids. Trimming stripped 1 base from V and 7 bases from J, with 22 bases between. CDR1 and CDR2 (germline): SGHTA, FQGNSA. The CDR3 spells CASSLVLSQLGESEAFF. The DNA for the CDR3 is TGTGCCAGCAGCTTAGTGTTGTCGCAATTAGGGGAGAGTGAAGCTTTCTTT. The variable domain in full, with the rest retrieved from reference TRBV7-2 and TRBJ1-1, is GAGVSQSPSNKVTEKGKDVELRCDPISGHTALYWYRQSLGQGLEFLIYFQGNSAPDKSGLPSDRFSAERTGGSVSTLTIQRTQQEDSAVYLCASSLVLSQLGESEAFFGQGTRLTVV.